These 7 T cell receptor beta chains were all obtained from the same sample, sequenced in a study of T cell responses to AZD1222 COVID-19 vaccine. Sequenced by immunoSEQ multiplex PCR; TCRdb stores in-frame clones only, minus some. This sample has about 100,000 clones; 80% to 90% occur once, and the top ten carry more than 6.5%. The material sequenced was peripheral blood, taken on day 0 of AZD1222 vaccination. Every receptor here comes from an adult in good health.

The rearrangement uses TRBV7-2 and TRBJ1-2, with D possibly matching TRBD1 (5 bases). Germline V gene data show CDR1 as SGHTA and CDR2 as FQGNSA. The CDR3 is 16 amino acids. The V gene lost 1 base and the J gene lost 2 bases, with 14 bases spanning the gap. CDR3 region: CASSLVSGTLNYGYTF. CDR3 bases: TGTGCCAGCAGCTTAGTAAGCGGGACGCTAAACTATGGCTACACCTTC. Full variable domain (outside the CDR3, taken from reference TRBV7-2 and TRBJ1-2): GAGVSQSPSNKVTEKGKDVELRCDPISGHTALYWYRQSLGQGLEFLIYFQGNSAPDKSGLPSDRFSAERTGGSVSTLTIQRTQQEDSAVYLCASSLVSGTLNYGYTFGSGTRLTVV.

For the CDR3, the DNA is TGTGCCAGCAGTTTGCACAGACTGTCTGGAAACACCATATATTTT. It specifies CASSLHRLSGNTIYF. This chain uses TRBV6-9 with TRBJ1-3; no clear D. The V end was cut by 4 bases, the J end by 1 base, with 11 bases between. This CDR3 region has 15 residues. The germline CDR1 and CDR2 sequences are MNHGY and SVAAGI.

V is TRBV6-5 and J is TRBJ1-6; D is ambiguous. CDR3 length: 13 residues. Trimming took off 5 bases at V and 7 bases at J, with 9 bases between the two ends. The germline V gene has CDR1 MNHEY and CDR2 SVGAGI. The CDR3 DNA is TGTGCCAGCAGTACTTCACGGAATTCACCCCTCCACTTT. This translates into CASSTSRNSPLHF.

The chain recombines TRBV27 with TRBJ1-2; no reliable D call. The CDR3 has 14 residues. CDR1 MNHEY and CDR2 SMNVEV come from the germline V gene (reference sequence). The germline V and J ends were trimmed by 5 bases and 4 bases, with 14 bases remaining between them. The CDR3 region has the DNA TGTGCCAGCAGTCTGGGCCCTGAATCCTATGGCTACACCTTC. Protein: CASSLGPESYGYTF.

This chain links TRBV12-3 or TRBV12-4 with TRBJ1-1, with a weak D call TRBD1 (6 bases). The V and J ends lost 10 bases and 7 bases respectively, with 16 bases between them. The CDR3 runs 12 residues. The CDR3 nucleotides are TGTGCCAACCAGTCGGGGGGCGTTGAAGCTTTCTTT. Translated: CANQSGGVEAFF.

J is TRBJ1-1 and V is TRBV12-3 or TRBV12-4; no firm D call. This CDR3 is 12 amino acids long. V was clipped by 1 base and J by 7 bases, with 7 bases between them. In DNA form, the CDR3 reads TGTGCCAGCAGTTTAGGTTTGCGTGAAGCTTTCTTT. This translates into CASSLGLREAFF.

The chain employs TRBV7-8 and TRBJ1-6; the D gene is possibly TRBD1 (6 bases). With 1 base removed from V and 6 bases from J, the gap between germline ends came to 13 bases. Germline V gene lookup returns CDR1 SGHVS and CDR2 FQNEAQ. The CDR3 runs to 16 residues. The CDR3 region has the DNA TGTGCCAGCAGCTTAGTTGGGACAAAACTTAATTCACCCCTCCACTTT. It encodes CASSLVGTKLNSPLHF.